Listed below are T cell receptor beta chains from one sample, sequenced in a study of T-cell reconstitution after alpha-beta-depleted transplantation in children. TCRdb analysed the PCR reads with MiXCR anew, one entry per CDR3 protein. The sample yields 200,000 to 250,000 distinct CDR3 sequences, 8.5% to 10% seen once. The sample in question was PBMCs from the stem cell graft donor, obtained from the stem cell graft. The receptors shown here come from a human donor who donated a stem cell graft to a child with acute lymphoblastic leukemia. Each CDR3 is given with its conserved first and last residue. Fields, in order: J gene, clone size, D gene, V gene, CDR3 protein, CDR3 DNA. The D gene is left open where the match is weak. Clone size is given for some rows only: seen once, a few or many times, or a class if the clone is expanded.

TRBJ2-1 | many | TRBD2 | TRBV4-3 | CASSQKSGGLAPREQFF | TGCGCCAGCAGCCAGAAGTCCGGTGGACTAGCGCCTCGGGAGCAGTTCTTC
TRBJ1-4 | few | NA | TRBV12-3/TRBV12-4 | CASSSYEKTNEKLFF | TGTGCCAGCAGTTCTTACGAAAAAACTAATGAAAAACTGTTTTTT
TRBJ2-7 | NA | TRBD1 | TRBV12-3/TRBV12-4 | CASNMGQGSGEQYF | TGTGCCAGCAATATGGGACAGGGGTCAGGCGAGCAGTACTTC
TRBJ1-2 | NA | NA | TRBV29-1 | CSVDPANYGYTF | TGCAGCGTTGATCCTGCGAACTATGGCTACACCTTC
TRBJ1-1 | NA | NA | TRBV7-8 | CASSLDSGRGSEAFF | TGTGCCAGCAGCTTAGACTCGGGCAGGGGCTCTGAAGCTTTCTTT
TRBJ1-4 | many | TRBD1 | TRBV5-6 | CASSLTTDTGGVYEKLFF | TGTGCCAGCAGCTTAACAACCGACACAGGGGGGGTATATGAAAAACTGTTTTTT
TRBJ2-3 | many | NA | TRBV7-9 | CASSYWTAENTQYF | TGTGCCAGCAGCTACTGGACGGCAGAGAATACGCAGTATTTT
TRBJ2-5 | few | TRBD2 | TRBV11-2 | CASSLAGTSGETQYF | TGTGCCAGCAGCTTGGCCGGGACTAGCGGAGAGACCCAGTACTTC
TRBJ1-1 | NA | NA | TRBV27 | CASSGTRLNTEAFF | TGTGCCAGCAGCGGAACTAGATTGAACACTGAAGCTTTCTTT
TRBJ1-5 | many | NA | TRBV18 | CASSLGQGREPQHF | TGTGCCAGCTCCCTAGGGCAGGGGAGAGAGCCCCAGCATTTT
TRBJ2-3 | many | NA | TRBV18 | CASSRGSDTQYF | TGTGCCAGCTCACGGGGGTCAGATACGCAGTATTTT